The sample holds a few counts of the clone carrying this TCR beta chain. This record belongs to a study of Graves' ophthalmopathy and Graves' hyperthyroidism. On the study more broadly: At initial diagnosis, peripheral blood was obtained, and this preceded any treatment.

Amplified material comprised TCR beta CDR3 regions derived from RNA transcripts. The authors performed first-round RT-PCR with HTBI primers and then a second-round multiplex PCR. Using its own MiXCR run on the multiplex PCR reads, TCRdb lists one record per CDR3 protein. The data hold 650,000 to 900,000 distinct CDR3 sequences, with about 44% observed a single time. Losses at the gene ends were 6 bases for V and 6 bases for J; bases not matched to a gene: 5. Germline lookup yields CDR1 MNHNY and CDR2 SVGAGI (reference sequence). The CDR3 has 13 amino acids. The receptor was derived from an adult man with Graves' ophthalmopathy. The specimen sequenced was peripheral blood. The rearrangement uses TRBV6-6 and TRBJ1-1; TRBD1 aligns across 9 bases. CDR3 loop: CASRETGGSEAFF. The CDR3 DNA sequence: TGTGCCAGCAGGGAGACAGGGGGATCTGAAGCTTTCTTT.